These 7 T cell receptor beta chains originate from one sample sequenced in a study of control samples from healthy donors and cancer patients. Here immunoSEQ multiplex PCR was the method, and the copy in TCRdb shows in-frame clones only, minus some. The table lists approximately 82,000 clones, 90% to 95% of them singletons. Sequencing was performed on blood. The receptors were sampled from a woman between 18 and 30 years old in good health.

This chain connects TRBV20-1 to TRBJ1-1; 7 bases match TRBD1. This CDR3 is built from 11 residues. Germline loops: CDR1 DFQATT, CDR2 SNEGSKA (reference sequence). The CDR3 loop reads CGGQLNTEAFF. In DNA form, the CDR3 reads TGCGGGGGACAGCTGAACACTGAAGCTTTCTTT.

Here the CDR3 DNA reads TGTGCCAGCAGCATGGGACTAGCGGGAGGGCCGTACGAGCAGTACTTC. This sequence encodes CASSMGLAGGPYEQYF. The genes are TRBV5-4 and TRBJ2-7, with TRBD2 identical over 16 bases. In germline, CDR1 is SGHNT, CDR2 YYREEE (reference sequence). V lost 4 bases to trimming and J lost 4 bases; unmatched junction nucleotides: 5. CDR3 size: 16 residues.

The chain carries TRBV28 and TRBJ1-1; D not certain. Trimming removed 7 bases at V and 7 bases at J, with 19 bases between. Germline loops: CDR1 MDHEN, CDR2 SYDVKM. The CDR3 sequence is 14 residues long. CDR3 protein: CASILSLEIHEAFF. The CDR3 coding sequence is TGTGCCAGCATTCTAAGCCTCGAAATACATGAAGCTTTCTTT.

V and J are TRBV19 and TRBJ2-6; D tentatively fits TRBD1 or TRBD2 (6 bases each). The CDR3 totals 16 residues. Per the germline V gene, CDR1 is LNHDA and CDR2 is SQIVND (reference sequence). V lost 3 bases and J 2 bases, leaving 11 bases between the germline ends. The CDR3 loop is CASSMKGGPGANVLTF. In DNA form, the CDR3 reads TGTGCCAGTAGTATGAAGGGGGGCCCTGGGGCCAACGTCCTGACTTTC.

The V call is TRBV7-2, the J call TRBJ2-3, with D maybe TRBD2 (6 bases). CDR3 size: 17 residues. V lost 4 bases, J lost 4 bases, and 21 bases lay in between. Germline assignment: CDR1 SGHTA and CDR2 FQGNSA. The CDR3 here is CASSSKRDSRTSDTQYF. In nucleotides, the CDR3 is TGTGCCAGCAGCTCAAAAAGGGACTCACGCACATCAGATACGCAGTATTTT.

The sample holds one count of this clone. This chain uses TRBV6-5 with TRBJ1-1; a possible D gene is TRBD1 (5 bases). V lost 11 bases, J lost 5 bases, and 18 bases lay in between. Germline V gene lookup returns CDR1 MNHEY and CDR2 SVGAGI. This CDR3 has 13 residues. The CDR3 here is CAGAGGRFTEAFF. The CDR3 coding sequence is TGTGCCGGGGCGGGGGGTCGGTTTACTGAAGCTTTCTTT.

The DNA of the CDR3 is TGTGCCAGCACCCTTTCGCCCAGGGACACAATATCGGCCGATCATACGCAGTATTTT. It translates to CASTLSPRDTISADHTQYF. The V call is TRBV7-2, the J call TRBJ2-3; TRBD1 might be the D (6 bases). V lost 7 bases to trimming and J lost 7 bases, with 33 bases between them. Germline CDR1 and CDR2: SGHTA and FQGNSA. The CDR3 length is 19 residues.